This entry lists 4 T cell receptor beta chains sequenced from one sample in a study of OX40 agonist ivuxolimab in advanced cancers. Only in-frame clones appear in the TCRdb table, and some are missing; sequencing was by immunoSEQ multiplex PCR. Of approximately 19,000 clones in the sample, 70% to 90% were seen once. The source material was CD4+ or CD8+ T cells sorted from blood, sampled in a trial of the OX40 agonist ivuxolimab. The source is an adult with an advanced solid tumor such as melanoma, head and neck, liver or kidney cancer.

This chain joins TRBV7-9 and TRBJ1-4, with D possibly being TRBD1 (6 bases). The CDR3 has 16 residues. CDR1 is SEHNR and CDR2 is FQNEAQ in the germline V gene (reference sequence). Trimming removed 0 bases from V and 3 bases from J, with 11 bases in between. CDR3 nucleotides: TGTGCCAGCAGCTTAGCGCGGGGGCCACCTAATGAAAAACTGTTTTTT. Protein sequence: CASSLARGPPNEKLFF.

The chain combines TRBV4-1 with TRBJ2-7, with 7 bases identical to TRBD1. In germline, CDR1 is MGHRA, CDR2 YSYEKL. With V trimmed by 1 base and J by 3 bases, 6 bases remained unmatched. CDR3 length: 15 residues. DNA of the CDR3: TGCGCCAGCAGCCAAGTCCCGGGACAGCACTACGAGCAGTACTTC. Translated: CASSQVPGQHYEQYF.

CDR3 nucleotide sequence: TGTGCCAGCTCCCATGTGACAGGGTGGAATGAGCAGTTCTTC. It translates to CASSHVTGWNEQFF. The rearrangement links TRBV7-9 to TRBJ2-1; 7 positions agree with TRBD1. The trim removed 8 bases at V and 7 bases at J, leaving 11 bases unmatched. Per germline, CDR1 SEHNR and CDR2 FQNEAQ (reference sequence). The CDR3 totals 14 residues.

J is TRBJ2-5 and V is TRBV28; unclear D gene. The CDR3 covers 14 residues. The V end lost 6 bases, the J end lost 0 bases, and 11 bases lay between the germline ends. The germline gives CDR1 MDHEN, CDR2 SYDVKM. The CDR3 sequence: CASRKQKYQETQYF. The CDR3 nucleotides read TGTGCCAGCAGAAAACAGAAGTACCAAGAGACCCAGTACTTC.